Listed below are T cell receptor beta chains from one sample, sequenced in a study of blood T cells in healthy people across ages. Each CDR3 protein gets one entry after TCRdb re-called the 5' RACE reads with MiXCR. The sample lists about 1.5 million distinct CDR3 sequences, less than 45% seen once, with more than 4% in the top ten. The specimen was blood. The receptors stem from a woman aged 18-35 years in good health. CDR3s include the opening cysteine and the closing phenylalanine or tryptophan. Each record gives: clone size, D gene, V gene, J gene, CDR3 DNA, CDR3 protein. D genes are given only for firm matches. Some rows have no size entry. The others give once, few or many, or a class for an expanded clone.

>few|-|TRBV4-3|TRBJ2-7
TGCGCCAGCAGCCAAGATCTAATGGGAACCCGCGCCTACGAGCAGTACTTC
CASSQDLMGTRAYEQYF
>few|TRBD1|TRBV7-8|TRBJ1-2
TGTGCCAGCAGTAACAGGGGCACTAACTATGGCTACACCTTC
CASSNRGTNYGYTF
>few|-|TRBV29-1|TRBJ2-7
TGCAGCGTTTTTGGGGGGAAATACGAGCAGTACTTC
CSVFGGKYEQYF
>once|-|TRBV27|TRBJ2-7
TGTGCCAGCAAAGCTGTCTACAATGAGCAGTACTTC
CASKAVYNEQYF
>few|TRBD1|TRBV12-3/TRBV12-4|TRBJ1-5
TGTGCCAGCAGTGCAAGACAGGGTGTACAGCCCCAGCATTTT
CASSARQGVQPQHF
>few|-|TRBV7-2|TRBJ1-3
TGTGCCAGCAGCCCACAGGGTATTGGTAGCACCATATATTTT
CASSPQGIGSTIYF
>-|-|TRBV16|TRBJ2-5
TGTGCCAGCAGCACAACCGGGATCGGGGTGACCCAGTACTTC
CASSTTGIGVTQYF
>few|-|TRBV21-1|TRBJ2-7
TGTGCCAGCAGCAAAATAGGCAGGGTGCTAGTTGACGAGCAGTACTTC
CASSKIGRVLVDEQYF
>-|TRBD2|TRBV7-9|TRBJ2-7
TGTGCCAGCAGCTTAGAGTCCCAGGTGCTAGCGGGAGTTTACCACGAGCAGTACTTC
CASSLESQVLAGVYHEQYF
>-|TRBD2|TRBV6-5|TRBJ2-1
TGTGCCAGCAGCCCGACTAGCGGGACGGACAATGAGCAGTTCTTC
CASSPTSGTDNEQFF
>few|-|TRBV6-5|TRBJ1-2
TGTGCCAGCAGTAACCAGGGTGACTATGGCTACACCTTC
CASSNQGDYGYTF
>few|-|TRBV7-9|TRBJ1-4
TGTGCCAGCAGCGGATCGGGGTTGGCTAATGAAAAACTGTTTTTT
CASSGSGLANEKLFF
>few|-|TRBV20-1|TRBJ1-2
TGCAGTGCTAGAAGTTTGGAGAATAACTATGGCTACACCTTC
CSARSLENNYGYTF
>few|-|TRBV24-1|TRBJ2-5
TGTGCCACCAGTGATCGGGGAGAGACCCAGTACTTC
CATSDRGETQYF
>-|-|TRBV4-1|TRBJ2-1
TGCGCCAGCAGCTCCTTGGTGGGCAGCGAGCAGTTCTTC
CASSSLVGSEQFF
>few|TRBD2|TRBV4-3|TRBJ2-7
TGCGCCAGCAGCCAAGTTTACCTAGCGGAGTTCTCCTACGAGCAGTACTTC
CASSQVYLAEFSYEQYF
>-|TRBD1|TRBV4-3|TRBJ2-1
TGCGCCAGCAGCCAAGACTCCCTCAAGACCTGGGACAGGGGGGATGAGCAGTTCTTC
CASSQDSLKTWDRGDEQFF
>few|-|TRBV27|TRBJ2-1
TGTGCCAGCAGTTTATCGGGGGGGGACAGTTACTACAATGAGCAGTTCTTC
CASSLSGGDSYYNEQFF
>-|-|TRBV21-1|TRBJ1-2
TGTGCCAGCAGCAAAGACGCAGGGTTCGTCTATGGCTACACCTTC
CASSKDAGFVYGYTF
>few|-|TRBV7-3|TRBJ2-7
TGTGCCCCGACCGCTTCCTACGAGCAGTACTTC
CAPTASYEQYF
>-|TRBD1|TRBV6-5|TRBJ2-7
TGTGCCAGCAGGGGAACGGACAGGCTCTACGAGCAGTACTTC
CASRGTDRLYEQYF
>-|-|TRBV29-1|TRBJ2-3
TGCAGCGTTGATTTACAGGGCAGCACAGATACGCAGTATTTT
CSVDLQGSTDTQYF
>few|TRBD1|TRBV20-1|TRBJ1-2
TGCAGTGCCTACGGACAGGGGGCTTGGTATGGCTACACCTTC
CSAYGQGAWYGYTF
>few|-|TRBV9|TRBJ1-6
TGTGCCAGCAGCGTAGCCTCGATCAATTCACCCCTCCACTTT
CASSVASINSPLHF
>-|-|TRBV4-1|TRBJ1-1
TGCGCCAGCAGCCAGAGTGTTCTGAACACTGAAGCTTTCTTT
CASSQSVLNTEAFF
>-|TRBD2|TRBV7-8|TRBJ2-1
TGTGCCAGCAGCTTAGCCCCGGGACTAGCATATGAGCAGTTCTTC
CASSLAPGLAYEQFF
>-|TRBD2|TRBV20-1|TRBJ2-1
TGCAGTGCTCGGGACTACGGCAATGAGCAGTTCTTC
CSARDYGNEQFF
>-|TRBD1|TRBV27|TRBJ1-5
TGTGCCAGCAGTTCCGGGACAGGGGGCGGTCTGCCCCAGCATTTT
CASSSGTGGGLPQHF
>-|-|TRBV25-1|TRBJ2-7
TGTGCCAGCAGGGCCTCAGGTCTCTCCTACAAGCAGTACTTC
CASRASGLSYKQYF
>-|-|TRBV7-9|TRBJ1-2
TGTGCCAGCAGCCCCGGCAGGGAACCCTATGGCTACACCTTC
CASSPGREPYGYTF
>few|-|TRBV27|TRBJ1-4
TGTGCCAGCAGTTTAAGGGGGAGGGGCTGGAGTAATGAAAAACTGTTTTTT
CASSLRGRGWSNEKLFF
>-|-|TRBV6-5|TRBJ2-7
TGTACCAGCGCCCGGGCAGAGGCCTACGAGCAGTACTTC
CTSARAEAYEQYF
>-|-|TRBV27|TRBJ1-4
TGTGCCAGCAGTTTTTGGGGCGCAACTAATGAAAAACTGTTTTTT
CASSFWGATNEKLFF
>-|-|TRBV11-2|TRBJ2-1
TGTGCCAGCAGCGATACTAGAGGCAATGAGCAGTTCTTC
CASSDTRGNEQFF
>-|-|TRBV18|TRBJ2-1
TGTGCCAGCTCACCCATACAGTACAATGAGCAGTTCTTC
CASSPIQYNEQFF
>few|-|TRBV9|TRBJ1-2
TGTGCCAGCAAACCCACCGCAGGTCAAGGCGGCTACACCTTC
CASKPTAGQGGYTF
>-|-|TRBV6-1|TRBJ1-1
TGTGCCAGCAGTGGGGTCTCTTGGGGCACTGAAGCTTTCTTT
CASSGVSWGTEAFF
>-|TRBD1|TRBV6-5|TRBJ2-1
TGTGCCAGCAGTGCCGGGACAGGGGGTCACGAGCAGTTCTTC
CASSAGTGGHEQFF
>few|-|TRBV7-2|TRBJ2-3
TGTGCCAGCAGCTTGCGGGACGGGATCACAGATACGCAGTATTTT
CASSLRDGITDTQYF
>-|-|TRBV7-9|TRBJ2-7
TGTGCCAGCAGCTCCGGGGGCTCGGTACTCGAGCAGTACTTC
CASSSGGSVLEQYF
>-|-|TRBV27|TRBJ1-6
TGTGCCAGCAGTTTATTGTCTATCCAGGGACCTTGGCCCAATTCACCCCTCCACTTT
CASSLLSIQGPWPNSPLHF
>few|-|TRBV29-1|TRBJ2-5
TGCAGCGTCTACGGGGTCCTTCAGACCCAGTACTTC
CSVYGVLQTQYF
>many|-|TRBV27|TRBJ1-5
TGTGCCAGCAGCTTCGTCGGCAATCAGCCCCAGCATTTT
CASSFVGNQPQHF
>-|TRBD2|TRBV7-7|TRBJ2-1
TGTGCTAGCAGCTTAGCGGGGCTAGCCTACGAGACCCAGTTCTTC
CASSLAGLAYETQFF
>-|-|TRBV9|TRBJ1-1
TGTGCCAGCAGCGTAGAAATAGGGGCTTTGAACACTGAAGCTTTCTTT
CASSVEIGALNTEAFF
>-|TRBD2|TRBV20-1|TRBJ2-5
TGCAGTGCTAGAGCCCTCCGAGCGGGAGGGGACCAAGAGACCCAGTACTTC
CSARALRAGGDQETQYF
>once|-|TRBV20-1|TRBJ1-2
TGCAGTGCTAGAGATGGGGGACTCCTAGGCTACGGCTACACCTTC
CSARDGGLLGYGYTF
>-|-|TRBV20-1|TRBJ2-3
TGCAGTGCTGCCTGGGCCGGGGTAAGCACAGATACGCAGTATTTT
CSAAWAGVSTDTQYF
>-|TRBD1|TRBV20-1|TRBJ2-7
TGCAGTGCTAGAAAGGGACAGGGGTTCCACGAGCAGTACTTC
CSARKGQGFHEQYF
>-|-|TRBV12-3/TRBV12-4|TRBJ2-7
TGTGCCAGCAGTTCCCCAGGGGCTAGCGAGCAGTACTTC
CASSSPGASEQYF
>-|-|TRBV5-6|TRBJ2-4
TGTGCCAGCAGCTTGGCGGGGACCAAAAACATTCAGTACTTC
CASSLAGTKNIQYF
>-|-|TRBV7-2|TRBJ2-7
TGTGCCAGCAGCTTCGGCGTGAGAAATGAGCAGTACTTC
CASSFGVRNEQYF
>-|TRBD1|TRBV4-1|TRBJ2-7
TGCGCCAGCAGCCAAACGGACAGGGATAGCTACGAGCAGTACTTC
CASSQTDRDSYEQYF
>-|-|TRBV7-9|TRBJ1-1
TGTGCCGGTGACAGTCAGAACACTGAAGCTTTCTTT
CAGDSQNTEAFF
>-|-|TRBV12-5|TRBJ1-1
TGTGCTAGTGCCCCGAGTTGGGGGTCTGAAGCTTTCTTT
CASAPSWGSEAFF
>few|-|TRBV18|TRBJ2-3
TGTGCCAGCTCACCAAACGATTATAGCACAGATACGCAGTATTTT
CASSPNDYSTDTQYF
>few|-|TRBV28|TRBJ2-3
TGTGCCAGCAGTTTTCTTGGGGGACCTAGCACAGATACGCAGTATTTT
CASSFLGGPSTDTQYF
>few|TRBD2|TRBV29-1|TRBJ2-1
TGCAGCGTCCGTACCCCGGGACTAGCGGAGAGCAATGAGCAGTTCTTC
CSVRTPGLAESNEQFF
>-|-|TRBV24-1|TRBJ2-1
TGTGCCACCAGTGATTTCCGGCACTCCGGGTACAATGAGCAGTTCTTC
CATSDFRHSGYNEQFF